This TCR beta chain is drawn from a study of CD8 T cells in Susac syndrome. CD8+ and CD4+ T cells circulating in blood were sequenced for TCR beta. The multiple sclerosis controls were treatment-naive patients with relapsing-remitting disease that was stable or active. The V gene lost 7 bases and the J gene lost 5 bases, with 14 bases spanning the gap. The CDR3 length is 13 residues. Germline values: CDR1 SNHLY, CDR2 FYNNEI. Random hexamers were used to reverse transcribe an amount of 0.5 to 1 ug RNA. The immunoSEQ assay covered 54 Vbeta and 13 Jbeta segments for CDR3. TCRdb recomputed calls from the immunoSEQ multiplex PCR reads with MiXCR, one row per CDR3 protein. This sample has around 79,000 distinct CDR3 sequences, with roughly 95% found just once.

What was sequenced was CD8+ T cells from PBMCs. This chain connects TRBV2 to TRBJ2-5; D gene ambiguous. The clonotype originates from a human donor with multiple sclerosis. For the CDR3, the DNA is TGTGCCAGCACTCCCGGCCCGCGGGAGACCCAGTACTTC. Translating gives CASTPGPRETQYF.